Listed below are T cell receptor beta chains from one sample, sequenced in a study of cytomegalovirus exposure and HLA in healthy donors. This table comes from immunoSEQ multiplex PCR, and its TCRdb copy is limited to in-frame clones, with some not included. Across approximately 79,000 clones, the top ten clones capture about 0.82% of the sample. Sequencing was carried out using PBMCs. These receptors all stem from a boy younger than 18 in good health and CMV-seronegative. Both conserved end residues are part of each CDR3.

v_call: TRBV30; j_call: TRBJ2-6; cdr3_length: 18; cdr3_aa: CALIAETWTGFGANVLTF
v_call: TRBV19; j_call: TRBJ1-1; cdr3_length: 14; cdr3_aa: CASSLQGMNTEAFF
v_call: TRBV27; j_call: TRBJ2-1; cdr3_length: 13; cdr3_aa: CASSGRDRDEQFF
v_call: TRBV30; j_call: TRBJ2-5; cdr3_length: 13; cdr3_aa: CAWGLGGAATQYF
v_call: TRBV7-8; j_call: TRBJ2-7; cdr3_length: 12; cdr3_aa: CASSLAIDEQYF
v_call: TRBV5-1; j_call: TRBJ2-2; cdr3_length: 15; cdr3_aa: CASSLRTENTGELFF
v_call: TRBV5-1; j_call: TRBJ1-1; cdr3_length: 13; cdr3_aa: CASSSQMNTEAFF
v_call: TRBV11-1; j_call: TRBJ2-1; cdr3_length: 15; cdr3_aa: CASSLGGGANNEQFF
v_call: TRBV9; j_call: TRBJ2-3; cdr3_length: 12; cdr3_aa: CASSGGRDTQYF
v_call: TRBV5-1; j_call: TRBJ1-5; cdr3_length: 12; cdr3_aa: CASRQGIQPQHF
v_call: TRBV4-2; j_call: TRBJ2-7; cdr3_length: 14; cdr3_aa: CASSRLAESYEQYF
v_call: TRBV19; j_call: TRBJ2-7; cdr3_length: 15; cdr3_aa: CATTDGGGGSREQYF
v_call: TRBV6-5; j_call: TRBJ1-1; cdr3_length: 15; cdr3_aa: CASSRLGQSEMEAFF
v_call: TRBV18; j_call: TRBJ2-5; cdr3_length: 15; cdr3_aa: CASSLFRQGRETQYF
v_call: TRBV6-1; j_call: TRBJ1-5; cdr3_length: 14; cdr3_aa: CASTQDRGNQPQHF
v_call: TRBV27; j_call: TRBJ1-1; cdr3_length: 15; cdr3_aa: CASSLGGRLNTEAFF
v_call: TRBV5-1; j_call: TRBJ2-3; cdr3_length: 14; cdr3_aa: CASSLGGGADTQYF
v_call: TRBV2; j_call: TRBJ2-5; cdr3_length: 13; cdr3_aa: CASSNLPQETQYF
v_call: TRBV6-1; j_call: TRBJ2-5; cdr3_length: 15; cdr3_aa: CASSEGLAGVETQYF
v_call: TRBV7-2; j_call: TRBJ1-5; cdr3_length: 15; cdr3_aa: CASSLGRVGNQPQHF
v_call: TRBV11-2; j_call: TRBJ1-1; cdr3_length: 16; cdr3_aa: CASSFIRTAMNTEAFF
v_call: TRBV30; j_call: TRBJ1-2; cdr3_length: 15; cdr3_aa: CAWRESGTVAGGYTF
v_call: TRBV30; j_call: TRBJ1-2; cdr3_length: 13; cdr3_aa: CAWSVQGGLGYTF
v_call: TRBV9; j_call: TRBJ1-2; cdr3_length: 13; cdr3_aa: CASSVTGVGGYTF
v_call: TRBV30; j_call: TRBJ2-1; cdr3_length: 14; cdr3_aa: CAWSSLAERNEQFF
v_call: TRBV9; j_call: TRBJ1-1; cdr3_length: 15; cdr3_aa: CASSPRQDVNTEAFF
v_call: TRBV28; j_call: TRBJ1-2; cdr3_length: 12; cdr3_aa: CASRPGAGGYTF
v_call: TRBV5-1; j_call: TRBJ2-2; cdr3_length: 16; cdr3_aa: CASSLTSGNPTGELFF
v_call: TRBV19; j_call: TRBJ1-5; cdr3_length: 15; cdr3_aa: CASSQAGKSWQPQHF
v_call: TRBV15; j_call: TRBJ1-6; cdr3_length: 14; cdr3_aa: CATSDVRFNSPLHF
v_call: TRBV5-1; j_call: TRBJ1-1; cdr3_length: 15; cdr3_aa: CASSADRGGITEAFF
v_call: TRBV2; j_call: TRBJ1-5; cdr3_length: 14; cdr3_aa: CASVRDRVDQPQHF
v_call: TRBV6-5; j_call: TRBJ1-6; cdr3_length: 13; cdr3_aa: CASSPRLNSPLHF
v_call: TRBV9; j_call: TRBJ1-5; cdr3_length: 15; cdr3_aa: CASSPQGDSNQHQHF
v_call: TRBV7-9; j_call: TRBJ1-2; cdr3_length: 14; cdr3_aa: CASSRTGAGYGYTF
v_call: TRBV5-1; j_call: TRBJ2-3; cdr3_length: 17; cdr3_aa: CASSPNNPGLVPDTQYF
v_call: TRBV4-2; j_call: TRBJ2-7; cdr3_length: 12; cdr3_aa: CASSQDPNEQYF
v_call: TRBV4-3; j_call: TRBJ2-3; cdr3_length: 12; cdr3_aa: CASSHAADTQYF
v_call: TRBV5-1; j_call: TRBJ1-5; cdr3_length: 17; cdr3_aa: CASSLGSLDRANQPQHF
v_call: TRBV11-2; j_call: TRBJ2-1; cdr3_length: 15; cdr3_aa: CASSLGGGGSNEQFF
v_call: TRBV29-1; j_call: TRBJ2-5; cdr3_length: 13; cdr3_aa: CSCMRGPPVAQYF
v_call: TRBV19; j_call: TRBJ2-7; cdr3_length: 12; cdr3_aa: CASSLNRGEQYF
v_call: TRBV6-4; j_call: TRBJ2-2; cdr3_length: 14; cdr3_aa: CASSPGQGSGELFF
v_call: TRBV27; j_call: TRBJ2-1; cdr3_length: 13; cdr3_aa: CASSLSIGQGQFF
v_call: TRBV4-3; j_call: TRBJ2-2; cdr3_length: 12; cdr3_aa: CASSHGDGELFF